This TCR beta chain was sequenced for a study of regulatory T cells in long-lasting Graves disease. Construction of the TCR beta libraries employed iRepertoire HTBI primers in conjunction with Arm-PCR of CDR3 regions. TCRdb independently ran MiXCR on the multiplex PCR reads; one entry per CDR3 protein. In the table there are roughly 430,000 distinct CDR3 sequences, roughly 15% of which are singletons. The germline CDR1 and CDR2 sequences are MNHEY and SVGEGT. The CDR3 length is 13 residues. Described time point: newly diagnosed GD, antithyroid drugs for less than 3 months. The TCR library used RNA extracted from PBMCs. With EDTA tubes as the receptacles, nine milliliters of peripheral blood were drawn. Concerning this clonotype: This could be a read error, since a much larger clone is one nucleotide away.

These records were also assigned to another study, of T cells in Graves' hyperthyroidism and ophthalmopathy.

This chain joins TRBV6-2 or TRBV6-3 and TRBJ2-7, with D unresolved. The clonotype comes from a woman aged 25 to 39 with Graves disease. This specimen was peripheral blood mononuclear cells (PBMCs), taken at new diagnosis, from a patient treated with antithyroid drugs. The CDR3 reads CANSFDVRYEQYF. The CDR3, as DNA: TGTGCCAACAGTTTCGACGTGCGCTACGAGCAGTACTTC.